The clone carrying this TCR beta chain was observed once. Its antigen is unknown. Trimming removed 3 bases at V and 1 base at J, with 8 bases between. The CDR3 runs 13 residues. From germline, CDR1 is SGHNT and CDR2 YYREEE (reference sequence). The data belong to a study of shared clonotypes between healthy human individuals. Study in general: The study enrolled a couple of women and a few men aged 18 to 49.

Authors' processing steps: Junction-only immunoSEQ sequences carried no quality scores, so filtering differed. The assay was immunoSEQ multiplex PCR, and TCRdb's table has in-frame clones only and misses some. That table gives V, J and clone size, and the DNA gave D and trimming. This sample yields millions of clones, of which roughly 95% are seen a single time; 0.13% belongs to the top ten. Notes on the study in general: The naive CD4 repertoires of a handful of donors were compared, and around 5% of clonotypes were shared.

Sequencing input: naive CD4+ T cells sorted from blood. Subset defined: CD45RA+ positively selected. V and J are TRBV5-4 and TRBJ2-7, with D possibly being TRBD1 (6 bases). The origin of this receptor is a man younger than 35 in good health. The chain's CDR3 is CASSYGQSYEQYF. Here the CDR3 DNA reads TGTGCCAGCAGCTACGGACAGTCCTACGAGCAGTACTTC.